These 5 T cell receptor beta chains came from one sample sequenced in a study of blood T cell repertoires in COVID-19. Generated by immunoSEQ multiplex PCR, the TCRdb table keeps only in-frame clones and is missing some. The sample carries under 100,000 clones, around 90% recorded once. The specimen was peripheral blood. Receptors were obtained from a middle-aged man with active COVID-19.

The chain combines TRBV18 with TRBJ2-1; D is ambiguous. The germline V gene encodes CDR1 KGHSH and CDR2 LQKENI. Trimming removed 0 bases at V and 15 bases at J, with 12 bases between. This CDR3 region has 12 residues. CDR3 DNA sequence: TGTGCCAGCTCACCACCGGTTCCGAGCATGTTCTTC. Translating it yields CASSPPVPSMFF. Drawing the rest from reference TRBV18 and TRBJ2-1, the complete variable domain is NAGVMQNPRHLVRRRGQEARLRCSPMKGHSHVYWYRQLPEEGLKFMVYLQKENIIDESGMPKERFSAEFPKEGPSILRIQQVVRGDSAAYFCASSPPVPSMFFGPGTRLTVL.

The chain uses TRBV19 and TRBJ2-7, with D maybe TRBD2 (7 bases). Trimming shortened V by 3 bases and J by 0 bases, and 18 bases separated the two germline ends. Looked up from germline, CDR1 is LNHDA and CDR2 is SQIVND (reference sequence). This CDR3 contains 17 residues. Written as DNA, the CDR3 is TGTGCCAGTAGTATTCGGGGGGCGCAAAGAAGCTCCTACGAGCAGTACTTC. Translated, it gives CASSIRGAQRSSYEQYF.

CDR3: CASSPSPDRNGNTIYF. In DNA, the CDR3 is TGCGCCAGCAGTCCCTCCCCGGACAGAAATGGAAACACCATATATTTT. The chain employs TRBV23-1 and TRBJ1-3, with D perhaps matching TRBD1 (6 bases). TRBV23-1 is an open reading frame whose function is uncertain. There are 16 residues in the CDR3. V dropped 4 bases and J dropped 3 bases, with 16 bases sitting between them.

This chain connects TRBV5-6 to TRBJ2-2; possibly TRBD1 for D (5 bases). V lost 4 bases, J lost 3 bases, and 13 bases lay in between. From germline, CDR1 is SGHDT and CDR2 YYEEEE. The CDR3 length is 15 residues. DNA for the CDR3: TGTGCCAGCAGCCCAGGACAAGCCGACACCGGGGAGCTGTTTTTT. It is translated as CASSPGQADTGELFF.

This clone was observed a single time. This chain uses TRBV6-2 or TRBV6-3 with TRBJ1-5; unclear D gene. The CDR3 extends over 15 amino acids. The V gene's germline CDR1 is MNHEY and CDR2 SVGEGT. V dropped 5 bases and J dropped 6 bases, with 17 bases sitting between them. In DNA, the CDR3 is TGTGCCAGCAGTAGGCTGGAGGGAAATGGTCAGCCCCAGCATTTT. It specifies CASSRLEGNGQPQHF.